Below, 12 T cell receptor beta chains from the same sample are listed, as sequenced in a study of T cell responses to AZD1222 COVID-19 vaccine. Assay used: immunoSEQ multiplex PCR; TCRdb lists only in-frame clones, some missing. The table lists roughly 120,000 clones, about 82% of them singletons. The sequencing here drew on peripheral blood, taken on day 0 of AZD1222 vaccination. The receptors were sampled from an adult in good health.

The chain links TRBV5-4 to TRBJ2-5, with a possible D match to TRBD2 (5 bases). This CDR3 is 15 amino acids long. Trimming removed 2 bases from V and 0 bases from J, with 11 bases in between. The germline CDR1 and CDR2 sequences are SGHNT and YYREEE (reference sequence). CDR3 residues: CASSLGGGDQETQYF. CDR3 in DNA: TGTGCCAGCAGCTTAGGAGGTGGGGACCAAGAGACCCAGTACTTC.

The rearrangement joins TRBV19 to TRBJ1-1, with D unclear. Germline values: CDR1 LNHDA, CDR2 SQIVND (reference sequence). The V end was cut by 6 bases, the J end by 1 base, with 9 bases between. CDR3 size: 13 residues. This CDR3 reads CASRAGANTEAFF. For the CDR3, the DNA is TGTGCCAGTAGGGCAGGAGCGAACACTGAAGCTTTCTTT.

J is TRBJ1-6 and V is TRBV7-2, with a weak D call TRBD1 (6 bases). The CDR3 is 15 amino acids. Germline values: CDR1 SGHTA, CDR2 FQGNSA. V lost 1 base, J lost 7 bases, and 11 bases lay in between. The chain's CDR3 is CASSLGGGLNSPLHF. Written as DNA, the CDR3 is TGTGCCAGCAGCTTAGGGGGGGGGCTAAATTCACCCCTCCACTTT.

The J gene is TRBJ1-1, the V gene TRBV24-1, with 7 positions matching TRBD1. This CDR3 is built from 15 residues. Germline V gene lookup returns CDR1 KGHDR and CDR2 SFDVKD. The V segment lost 4 bases and the J segment 5 bases; nucleotides outside the gene matches: 9. The CDR3 sequence: CATSDSTGRDTEAFF. DNA of the CDR3: TGTGCCACCAGTGACTCGACAGGGAGGGATACTGAAGCTTTCTTT.

The chain recombines TRBV5-1 with TRBJ2-7; 7 bases line up with TRBD1. The CDR3 is 16 amino acids. CDR1 is SGHRS and CDR2 is YFSETQ in the germline V gene. V shed 3 bases and J 1 base; nucleotides not matched to a gene: 10. CDR3 loop: CASSWAGDSLSYEQYF. The DNA for the CDR3 is TGCGCCAGCAGCTGGGCAGGGGACAGCCTTTCCTACGAGCAGTACTTC.

With regard to this clone: Germline is not matched at one junction end, which may reflect a read error. The chain is built from TRBV6-2 or TRBV6-3 and TRBJ2-7, with 8 bases lining up with TRBD2. CDR3 length: 14 amino acids. The V gene's germline CDR1 is MNHEY and CDR2 SVGEGT. The CDR3 is CASSPFLSGTLMSF. CDR3 in DNA: TGTGCCAGCAGTCCCTTCCTTAGCGGGACGCTCATGTCCTTC.

The chain joins TRBV19 to TRBJ1-1; no clear D gene. CDR1 and CDR2 from the germline V gene are LNHDA and SQIVND (reference sequence). The V end lost 0 bases, the J end lost 1 base, and 9 bases lay between the germline ends. This CDR3 region has 15 residues. The CDR3 is CASSIDRRQNTEAFF. Here the CDR3 DNA reads TGTGCCAGTAGTATAGATCGACGGCAGAACACTGAAGCTTTCTTT.

This chain uses TRBV6-2 or TRBV6-3 with TRBJ1-1, with no clear D. CDR1 is MNHEY and CDR2 is SVGEGT in the germline V gene. V was clipped by 2 bases and J by 11 bases, with 9 bases between them. The CDR3 has 11 amino acids. CDR3 sequence (DNA): TGTGCCAGCAGTTACGGGTGGGAGGCTTTCTTT. This codes for CASSYGWEAFF.

CDR3 amino acids: CASSLGTGSYGYTF. CDR3 DNA sequence: TGTGCCAGCAGCTTAGGCACAGGGAGCTATGGCTACACCTTC. The J gene is TRBJ1-2, the V gene TRBV7-9; perhaps TRBD1 as D (6 bases). Germline assignment: CDR1 SEHNR and CDR2 FQNEAQ (reference sequence). Trimming removed 1 base from V and 4 bases from J, with 10 bases in between. This CDR3 comprises 14 residues.

The V call is TRBV24-1, the J call TRBJ1-2; possibly TRBD1 for D (6 bases). V shed 9 bases and J shed 4 bases, with 11 bases lying between them. CDR1 and CDR2 from the germline V gene are KGHDR and SFDVKD. CDR3 length: 12 residues. In DNA, the CDR3 is TGTGCCACCTGGGGACAAGGCTATGGCTACACCTTC. Its translation is CATWGQGYGYTF.

V and J are TRBV2 and TRBJ2-1; 7 bases line up with TRBD1. The CDR3 is made up of 17 amino acids. From germline, CDR1 is SNHLY and CDR2 FYNNEI. V lost 3 bases and J lost 0; bases outside the gene matches: 8. The CDR3 nucleotides read TGTGCCAGCAGTGATACCTACCGGGACAGCTCCTACAATGAGCAGTTCTTC. Its translation is CASSDTYRDSSYNEQFF.

This chain joins TRBV18 and TRBJ2-3; TRBD1 or TRBD2 may be the D gene (7 bases each). Deletions cut 3 bases from V and 5 bases from J, with 15 bases between. Germline V gene sequence: CDR1 KGHSH, CDR2 LQKENI. CDR3 length: 15 residues. Here the CDR3 reads CASSPASGQEDTQYF. The CDR3 region has the DNA TGTGCCAGCTCACCGGCTAGCGGACAGGAAGATACGCAGTATTTT.